The 13 T cell receptor beta chains listed next were all sequenced from one sample in a study of CD8 T cells in Susac syndrome. RNA, at 0.5 to 1 ug, was reverse transcribed with random hexamers. One entry per CDR3 protein, called by TCRdb with MiXCR from the immunoSEQ multiplex PCR reads. The sample lists about 280,000 distinct CDR3 sequences; 80% to 90% were seen once. The material sequenced was CD8+ T cells from PBMCs. Every receptor here comes from a human donor with multiple sclerosis.

Only one count was recorded for this clonotype. V gene TRBV7-9 combines with J gene TRBJ1-1, with a possible D match to TRBD1 (6 bases). Germline V gene data show CDR1 as SEHNR and CDR2 as FQNEAQ (reference sequence). CDR3 length: 14 amino acids. The V end was cut by 4 bases, the J end by 6 bases, with 15 bases between. The CDR3 DNA is TGTGCCAGCAGCTCGACAGGTCAAGACGCTGAAGCTTTCTTT. Protein: CASSSTGQDAEAFF.

J is TRBJ2-7 and V is TRBV27; perhaps TRBD2 as D (5 bases). Trimming removed 2 bases at V and 5 bases at J, with 10 bases between. There are 13 residues in the CDR3. Germline V gives CDR1 MNHEY, CDR2 SMNVEV (reference sequence). This CDR3 reads CASSLRLAHEQYF. The CDR3 DNA follows: TGTGCCAGCAGTTTAAGGCTAGCCCACGAGCAGTACTTC.

The rearrangement uses TRBV6-5 and TRBJ2-5; 11 bases align to TRBD2. J lost 2 bases, V lost 4 bases, and 6 bases had no gene match. Germline V gene lookup returns CDR1 MNHEY and CDR2 SVGAGI. The CDR3 has 16 residues. CDR3 residues: CASSLLLAGEQETQYF. Here the CDR3 DNA reads TGTGCCAGCAGTTTACTACTAGCGGGAGAACAAGAGACCCAGTACTTC.

J is TRBJ2-2 and V is TRBV13; possible D gene TRBD1, 5 bases. V lost 5 bases to trimming and J lost 8 bases, with 18 bases between them. This CDR3 has 15 residues. In germline, CDR1 is PRHDT, CDR2 FYEKMQ (reference sequence). The CDR3 spells CASSPQLASGGELFF. The CDR3 DNA follows: TGTGCCAGCAGCCCTCAGCTCGCTTCAGGGGGGGAGCTGTTTTTT.

The chain joins TRBV20-1 to TRBJ2-2, with no clear D. V was pared by 6 bases and J by 4 bases, with 9 bases between. The CDR3 is 12 amino acids. Germline values: CDR1 DFQATT, CDR2 SNEGSKA (reference sequence). The CDR3 DNA follows: TGCAGTGCAAGTAGGAGCACCGGGGAGCTGTTTTTT. It is translated as CSASRSTGELFF.

This rearrangement joins TRBV9 to TRBJ1-1; no clear D. Per germline, CDR1 SGDLS and CDR2 YYNGEE. V was shortened by 0 bases and J by 4 bases, with 10 bases between the two germline ends. The CDR3 has 14 amino acids. CDR3 region: CASSVVGRVTEAFF. The CDR3 DNA reads as TGTGCCAGCAGCGTAGTAGGGAGGGTCACTGAAGCTTTCTTT. Drawing the rest from reference TRBV9 and TRBJ1-1, the complete variable domain is DSGVTQTPKHLITATGQRVTLRCSPRSGDLSVYWYQQSLDQGLQFLIQYYNGEERAKGNILERFSAQQFPDLHSELNLSSLELGDSALYFCASSVVGRVTEAFFGQGTRLTVV.

The chain joins TRBV7-9 to TRBJ2-1; 7 bases align to TRBD2. In germline, CDR1 is SEHNR, CDR2 FQNEAQ (reference sequence). The V segment lost 5 bases and the J segment 7 bases; nucleotides outside the gene matches: 11. The CDR3 runs 15 residues. CDR3 region: CASSTTSRQTNEQFF. DNA for the CDR3: TGTGCCAGCAGCACGACTAGCCGTCAGACAAATGAGCAGTTCTTC.

In this sample, this clonotype turned up a few times. The V and J genes are TRBV6-6 and TRBJ2-7; 11 bases align to TRBD2. CDR3 length: 15 amino acids. The V and J ends lost 0 bases and 2 bases, in that order; junction bases with no gene match: 0. Germline loops: CDR1 MNHNY, CDR2 SVGAGI (reference sequence). In nucleotides, the CDR3 is TGTGCCAGCAGTTACTCGACTAGCGGGGCCTACGAGCAGTACTTC. Amino acid sequence: CASSYSTSGAYEQYF.

This clonotype was detected a few times. For the CDR3, the DNA is TGTGCCAGTAGTAAGACAGGGCTCCACGAGCAGTACTTC. It specifies CASSKTGLHEQYF. The V and J genes are TRBV19 and TRBJ2-7; 7 bases are a match to TRBD1. Germline assignment: CDR1 LNHDA and CDR2 SQIVND (reference sequence). Trimming cost V 4 bases and J 5 bases; bases outside gene matches: 5. The CDR3 consists of 13 residues.

This clonotype was counted a few times. This chain connects TRBV5-4 to TRBJ2-7; the match to TRBD1 covers 9 bases. The CDR3 is made up of 15 amino acids. J lost 3 bases, V lost 6 bases, and 10 bases had no gene match. The germline V gene has CDR1 SGHNT and CDR2 YYREEE (reference sequence). The CDR3 region is CASTLAGTGIYEQYF. In DNA form, the CDR3 reads TGTGCCAGCACCCTGGCTGGGACAGGGATCTACGAGCAGTACTTC.

V is TRBV9 and J is TRBJ2-3; TRBD2 agrees at 7 bases. The junction had 8 bases not matched to a gene; V was cut back by 4 bases and J by 0 bases. Looked up from germline, CDR1 is SGDLS and CDR2 is YYNGEE. This CDR3 contains 16 residues. In nucleotides, the CDR3 is TGTGCCAGCAGCCCCACTAGCGCCATAAGCACAGATACGCAGTATTTT. It codes for CASSPTSAISTDTQYF.

This chain links TRBV24-1 with TRBJ2-1; no reliable D call. Germline V lookup: CDR1 KGHDR, CDR2 SFDVKD. This CDR3 has 17 residues. V was shortened by 2 bases and J by 5 bases, with 18 bases between the two germline ends. The CDR3 nucleotides read TGTGCCACCAGTGATTCGAGACGGGTCTCCGGCGACAATGAGCAGTTCTTC. Translating it yields CATSDSRRVSGDNEQFF.

This clonotype turned up a few times. The gene calls are TRBV11-2 and TRBJ2-7; TRBD2 aligns across 12 bases. Germline lookup yields CDR1 SGHAT and CDR2 FQNNGV. The J segment lost 7 bases and the V segment lost 4 bases, leaving 20 bases of the junction unmatched. The CDR3 covers 19 residues. CDR3 residues: CASSSPSLAGGPTRVEQYF. In DNA, the CDR3 is TGTGCCAGCAGCTCTCCCTCTCTAGCGGGAGGGCCCACGAGAGTAGAGCAGTACTTC. The whole variable domain, filled in from reference TRBV11-2 and TRBJ2-7, reads EAGVAQSPRYKIIEKRQSVAFWCNPISGHATLYWYQQILGQGPKLLIQFQNNGVVDDSQLPKDRFSAERLKGVDSTLKIQPAKLEDSAVYLCASSSPSLAGGPTRVEQYFGPGTRLTVT.